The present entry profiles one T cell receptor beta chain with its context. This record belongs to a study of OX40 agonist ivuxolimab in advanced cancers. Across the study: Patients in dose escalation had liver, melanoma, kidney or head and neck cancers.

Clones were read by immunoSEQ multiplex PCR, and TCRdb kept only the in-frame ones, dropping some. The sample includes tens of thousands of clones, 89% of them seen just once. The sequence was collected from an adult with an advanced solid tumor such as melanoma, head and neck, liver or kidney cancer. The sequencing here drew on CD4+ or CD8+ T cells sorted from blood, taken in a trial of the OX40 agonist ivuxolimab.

The CDR3 here is CASSRAPNTEAFF. The CDR3 bases are TGTGCCAGCAGTAGAGCACCGAACACTGAAGCTTTCTTT. The V gene is TRBV27, the J gene TRBJ1-1, with D unclear. This CDR3 comprises 13 residues. Between the trimmed V and J ends, which lost 5 bases and 1 base, there was a span of 8 bases. Germline-derived CDR1 and CDR2 are MNHEY and SMNVEV (reference sequence).